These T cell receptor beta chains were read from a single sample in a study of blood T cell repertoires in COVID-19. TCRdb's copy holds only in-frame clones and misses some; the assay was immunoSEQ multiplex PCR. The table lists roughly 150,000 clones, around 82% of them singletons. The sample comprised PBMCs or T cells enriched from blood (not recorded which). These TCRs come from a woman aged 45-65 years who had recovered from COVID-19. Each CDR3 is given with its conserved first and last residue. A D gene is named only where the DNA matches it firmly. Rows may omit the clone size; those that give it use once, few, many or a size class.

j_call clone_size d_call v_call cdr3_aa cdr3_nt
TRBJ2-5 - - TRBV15 CATSFRETQYF TGTGCCACCAGTTTCCGGGAGACCCAGTACTTC
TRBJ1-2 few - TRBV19 CASSPQRGDGGYTF TGTGCCAGTAGTCCCCAACGAGGCGATGGGGGCTACACCTTC
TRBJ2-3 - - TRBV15 CATSRDPMLTSSTDTQYF TGTGCCACCAGCAGAGATCCTATGTTGACTAGTAGCACAGATACGCAGTATTTT
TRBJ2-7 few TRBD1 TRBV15 CATSRDSHGTDEQYF TGTGCCACCAGCAGAGATTCCCACGGGACAGACGAGCAGTACTTC
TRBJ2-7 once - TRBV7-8 CASSLVQAGPQYF TGTGCCAGCAGCTTGGTACAGGCAGGGCCGCAGTACTTC
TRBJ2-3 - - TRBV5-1 CASSPSTSTDTQYF TGCGCCAGCAGCCCGAGCACTAGCACAGATACGCAGTATTTT
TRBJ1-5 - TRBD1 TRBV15 CATSRDRGQEGYQPQHF TGTGCCACCAGCAGAGATAGGGGACAGGAGGGTTATCAGCCCCAGCATTTT
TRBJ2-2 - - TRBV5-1 CASSSRGSGELFF TGCGCCAGCAGCTCCAGGGGATCCGGGGAGCTGTTTTTT
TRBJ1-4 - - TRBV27 CASRPGEGATNEKLFF TGTGCCAGCAGACCCGGGGAGGGTGCAACTAATGAAAAACTGTTTTTT
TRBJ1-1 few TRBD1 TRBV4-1 CASSQDLGQGDNTEAFF TGCGCCAGCAGCCAAGATCTTGGACAGGGTGATAACACTGAAGCTTTCTTT
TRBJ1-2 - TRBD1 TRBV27 CASSPGQGVYYGYTF TGTGCCAGCAGTCCGGGACAGGGGGTATATTATGGCTACACCTTC
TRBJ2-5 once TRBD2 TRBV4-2 CASCHDGGAGAETQYF TGTGCCAGCTGCCATGACGGGGGGGCCGGGGCAGAGACCCAGTACTTC
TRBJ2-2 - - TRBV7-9 CASSFASVNTGELFF TGTGCCAGCAGCTTCGCTTCGGTTAACACCGGGGAGCTGTTTTTT
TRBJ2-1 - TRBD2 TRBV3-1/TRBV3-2 CASSQEALAGGDYNEQFF TGTGCCAGCAGCCAAGAGGCCCTAGCGGGGGGGGATTACAATGAGCAGTTCTTC
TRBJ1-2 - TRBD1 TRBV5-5 CASSLATDRVGGYTF TGTGCCAGCAGCTTGGCCACGGACAGGGTAGGAGGCTACACCTTC
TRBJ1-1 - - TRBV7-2 CASSFSGVLAEAFF TGTGCCAGCAGCTTTTCAGGGGTTTTGGCTGAAGCTTTCTTT
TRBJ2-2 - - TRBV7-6 CASSKEVYTGELFF TGTGCCAGCAGCAAAGAGGTTTACACCGGGGAGCTGTTTTTT
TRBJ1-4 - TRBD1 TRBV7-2 CASSKQTGNNEKLFF TGTGCCAGCAGCAAACAGACAGGGAATAATGAAAAACTGTTTTTT
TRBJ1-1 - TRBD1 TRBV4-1 CASSQDPQGKTEAFF TGCGCCAGCAGCCAAGATCCACAGGGGAAAACTGAAGCTTTCTTT
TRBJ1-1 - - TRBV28 CASSFHNSEAFF TGTGCCAGCAGTTTCCACAATTCTGAAGCTTTCTTT
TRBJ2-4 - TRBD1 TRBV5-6 CASSSGTGVWWAKNIQYF TGTGCCAGCAGTTCCGGGACAGGGGTGTGGTGGGCCAAAAACATTCAGTACTTC
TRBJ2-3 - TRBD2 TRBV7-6 CASSLAASGDTQYF TGTGCCAGCAGCTTAGCAGCTAGCGGGGATACGCAGTATTTT
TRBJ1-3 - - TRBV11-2 CASSFIKGRSGNTIYF TGTGCCAGCAGCTTTATTAAGGGGCGCTCTGGAAACACCATATATTTT
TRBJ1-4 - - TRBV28 CASSLAGSTNEKLFF TGTGCCAGCAGTTTGGCAGGCTCAACTAATGAAAAACTGTTTTTT
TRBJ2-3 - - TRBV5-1 CASSPRVAGTDTQYF TGCGCCAGCAGCCCCCGAGTAGCGGGCACAGATACGCAGTATTTT
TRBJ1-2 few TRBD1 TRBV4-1 CASGTQIDRGGSSGYTF TGCGCCAGCGGTACCCAGATCGACAGGGGAGGGTCGTCTGGCTACACCTTC
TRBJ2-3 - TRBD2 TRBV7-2 CASSLTSGGHAPSTDTQYF TGTGCCAGCAGCTTAACTAGCGGGGGACATGCCCCTAGCACAGATACGCAGTATTTT
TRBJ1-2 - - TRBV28 CASSVALTDYGYTF TGTGCCAGCAGTGTAGCACTGACGGACTATGGCTACACCTTC
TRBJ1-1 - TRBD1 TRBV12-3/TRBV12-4 CASSTRDREAAFF TGTGCCAGCAGCACCCGGGACAGGGAGGCTGCTTTCTTT
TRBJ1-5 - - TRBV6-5 CASSPLGGAPQHF TGTGCCAGCAGTCCTTTAGGGGGGGCACCCCAGCATTTT
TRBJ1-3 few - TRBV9 CASSIDGVLETNTIYF TGTGCCAGCAGCATCGACGGGGTTTTAGAGACGAACACCATATATTTT
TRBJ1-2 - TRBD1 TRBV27 CASSYTGGLYGYTF TGTGCCAGCAGTTATACAGGGGGCCTCTATGGCTACACCTTC
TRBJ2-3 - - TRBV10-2 CASSDREATDTQYF TGCGCCAGCAGTGACAGGGAGGCGACAGATACGCAGTATTTT
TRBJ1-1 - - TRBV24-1 CATMDRNTEAFF TGTGCCACCATGGACAGGAACACTGAAGCTTTCTTT
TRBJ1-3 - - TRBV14 CASSPGVGRSGNTIYF TGTGCCAGCAGCCCCGGAGTAGGCCGCTCTGGAAACACCATATATTTT
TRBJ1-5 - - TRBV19 CASGGDDGPQHF TGTGCCAGTGGCGGAGACGATGGGCCCCAGCATTTT
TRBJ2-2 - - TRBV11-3 CASSPSDSTNTGELFF TGTGCCAGCAGCCCGTCGGACTCTACGAACACCGGGGAGCTGTTTTTT
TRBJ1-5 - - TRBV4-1 CASSQVVGHTNQPQHF TGCGCCAGCAGCCAAGTTGTGGGACATACCAATCAGCCCCAGCATTTT
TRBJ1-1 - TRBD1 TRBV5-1 CASSFFPAGGTEAFF TGCGCCAGCAGCTTCTTCCCCGCAGGGGGCACTGAAGCTTTCTTT
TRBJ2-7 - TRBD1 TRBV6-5 CASWGQGIDEQYF TGTGCCAGCTGGGGACAGGGTATTGACGAGCAGTACTTC
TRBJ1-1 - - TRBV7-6 CASSSTSGVNTEAFF TGTGCCAGCAGCTCTACATCAGGGGTGAACACTGAAGCTTTCTTT
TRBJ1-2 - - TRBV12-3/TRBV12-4 CASSSGYYGYTF TGTGCCAGCAGCTCAGGTTACTATGGCTACACCTTC